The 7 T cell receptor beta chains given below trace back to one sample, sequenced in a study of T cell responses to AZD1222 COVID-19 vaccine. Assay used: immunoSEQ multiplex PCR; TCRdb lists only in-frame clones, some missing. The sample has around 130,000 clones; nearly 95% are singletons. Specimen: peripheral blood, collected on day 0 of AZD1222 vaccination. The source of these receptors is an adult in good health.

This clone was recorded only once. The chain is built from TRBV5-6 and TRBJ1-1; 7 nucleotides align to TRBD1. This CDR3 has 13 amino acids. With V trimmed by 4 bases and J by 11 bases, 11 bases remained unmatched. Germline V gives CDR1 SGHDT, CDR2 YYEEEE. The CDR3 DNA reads TGTGCCAGCAGCATCACAGGGGTTACTTCGGCTTTCTTT. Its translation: CASSITGVTSAFF.

The CDR3 reads CSVVETVEAFF. The CDR3 DNA sequence: TGCAGCGTTGTGGAGACAGTTGAAGCTTTCTTT. The chain has TRBV29-1 and TRBJ1-1; D might be TRBD1 (5 bases). The germline gives CDR1 SQVTM, CDR2 ANQGSEA. Trimming removed 4 bases from V and 7 bases from J, with 10 bases in between. The CDR3 has 11 amino acids.

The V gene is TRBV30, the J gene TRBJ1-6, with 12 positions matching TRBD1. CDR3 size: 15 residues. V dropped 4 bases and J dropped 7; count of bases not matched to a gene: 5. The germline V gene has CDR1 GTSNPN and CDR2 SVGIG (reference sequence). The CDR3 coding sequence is TGTGCCTGGATCGGGGACAGGGGGCCGAATTCACCCCTCCACTTT. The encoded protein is CAWIGDRGPNSPLHF. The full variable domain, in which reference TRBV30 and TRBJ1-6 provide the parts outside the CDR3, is SQTIHQWPATLVQPVGSPLSLECTVEGTSNPNLYWYRQAAGRGLQLLFYSVGIGQISSEVPQNLSASRPQDRQFILSSKKLLLSDSGFYLCAWIGDRGPNSPLHFGNGTRLTVT.

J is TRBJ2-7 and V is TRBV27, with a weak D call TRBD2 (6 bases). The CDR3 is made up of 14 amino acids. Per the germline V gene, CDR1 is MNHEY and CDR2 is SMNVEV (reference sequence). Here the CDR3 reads CVAADSGLLDEQYF. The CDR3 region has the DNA TGTGTCGCAGCAGATAGCGGACTATTGGACGAGCAGTACTTC.

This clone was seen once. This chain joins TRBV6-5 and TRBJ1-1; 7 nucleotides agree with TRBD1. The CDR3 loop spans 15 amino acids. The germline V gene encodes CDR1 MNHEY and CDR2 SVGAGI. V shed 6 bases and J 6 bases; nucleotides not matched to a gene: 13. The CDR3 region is CASSVLPGGISEAFF. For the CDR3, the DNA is TGTGCCAGCAGCGTCCTTCCAGGGGGAATCTCTGAAGCTTTCTTT.

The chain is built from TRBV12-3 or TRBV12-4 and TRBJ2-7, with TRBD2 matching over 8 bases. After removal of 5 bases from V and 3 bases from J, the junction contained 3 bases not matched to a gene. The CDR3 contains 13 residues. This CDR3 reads CASSRGGVYEQYF. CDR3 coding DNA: TGTGCCAGCAGTCGGGGGGGAGTCTACGAGCAGTACTTC.

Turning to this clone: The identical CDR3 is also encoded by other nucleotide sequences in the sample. CDR3: CASSQGTVNTEAFF. The CDR3 bases are TGCGCCAGCAGCCAAGGTACAGTGAACACTGAAGCTTTCTTT. The rearrangement uses TRBV4-1 and TRBJ1-1; no clear D gene. Germline CDR1 is MGHRA and CDR2 is YSYEKL. Trimming shortened V by 1 base and J by 0 bases, and 6 bases separated the two germline ends. This CDR3 is built from 14 residues.